A single sample is the source of the 2 T cell receptor beta chains below, sequenced in a study of technical replicates of blood from a few donors. Produced via immunoSEQ multiplex PCR; TCRdb's table is partial and in-frame only. Of under 100,000 clones in the sample, 90% to 97% were seen once. The specimen was T cells isolated from PBMCs. The receptors here all came from a human donor in good health.

V and J are TRBV5-4 and TRBJ2-1; D is unresolved. Germline values: CDR1 SGHNT, CDR2 YYREEE (reference sequence). V was trimmed by 0 bases and J by 2 bases, leaving 9 bases between them. The CDR3 spans 15 residues. The CDR3 region is CASSLDERAYNEQFF. The CDR3 DNA follows: TGTGCCAGCAGCTTGGACGAGCGCGCCTACAATGAGCAGTTCTTC.

This chain joins TRBV6-5 and TRBJ2-1; D gene uncertain. Trimming took 7 bases from V and 7 from J, leaving 11 bases between them. The germline V gene has CDR1 MNHEY and CDR2 SVGAGI. This CDR3 contains 12 residues. This chain's CDR3 is CASTKDGNEQFF. The CDR3, as DNA: TGTGCCAGCACCAAAGACGGGAATGAGCAGTTCTTC.